This T cell receptor beta chain derives from a study of blood T cell repertoires in COVID-19 (dated by TCRdb to the early 2020s). Notes on the research overall: Samples from collaborators originated in the United States, Italy and Spain and spanned both the acute and convalescent phases of COVID-19. The sample metadata nearly always contained a de-identified subject ID, COVID-19 status, age in years and sex. The repertoires were released in a freely available public database intended as a resource for research on the immune response to SARS-CoV-2. Where available, HLA class I and class II types were obtained from metadata supplied by the sample provider rather than from assay-based typing. The prospective study material was composed of cDNA or gDNA derived from T cells, B-cell-depleted T cells, or PBMCs. The dataset comprised deeply sampled blood TCRbeta repertoires from subjects exposed to, actively infected with, or recovered from COVID-19. The samples were drawn from the first 160 participants of the ongoing ImmuneRACE study and from over a thousand subjects provided by 6 global collaborators. The paper's findings and limits, for the study overall: Clinical and demographic metadata were provided uncurated, with the amount varying by source and participant.

From the germline V gene, CDR1 is MNHEY and CDR2 is SVGAGI. After removal of 2 bases from V and 3 bases from J, the junction retains 4 bases not matched to a gene. Including the terminal cysteine and phenylalanine, the CDR3 comprises 14 residues. Of all the DNA, just the CDR3 is kept, 42 bases in frame from base 1. On this clone itself: Its binding antigen is unknown. No qualities accompany the bases; no much larger clone lies one base away.

The immunoSEQ Assay, a bias-controlled multiplex PCR, was used to amplify TCRbeta CDR3 regions from genomic DNA. As for the authors' bioinformatics: The number of nucleated cells in each sample was estimated from the amplification of reference gene primers within the assay. Sequence reads were collapsed and filtered to measure the absolute abundance of every unique TCRbeta CDR3 rearrangement. For each sample, productive Simpson clonality was calculated as the square root of Simpson's diversity index across productive rearrangements. TCRdb re-hosts the immuneACCESS table, in-frame sequences only. Its copies lack some clones; in the studies checked, an unresolved V gene accounts for under half of them, and the cause for the rest is not known. That table supplies the V and J calls and clone size; D and trimming were determined from the DNA. A total of over 200,000 clones appear in this sample, around 80% of them only once. The ten largest clones capture around 16% of the sample.

Participants in the prospective study were aged roughly 18 to 100 years, lived in 20 to 25 United States geographic areas, and enrolled through a virtual design. In the prospective study, participants were assigned to cohorts based on the clinical history participants reported in a screening survey and a study questionnaire. Recovered participants in ImmuneRACE Cohort 3 were defined by two consecutive negative NP/OP PCR tests, clearance by a healthcare professional, or resolution of symptoms. In the prospective study, whole blood, serum and a nasopharyngeal or oropharyngeal swab were collected from each participant by mobile phlebotomists. Participants in the prospective study had the option to provide additional blood draws and questionnaires over a roughly 2-month period. Before DNA extraction, prospective study blood samples were shipped either frozen or at room temperature.

Recombination linked TRBV6-5 to TRBJ2-7; TRBD2 aligns with 7 central bases. The sequencing input was PBMCs or T cells enriched from blood (not recorded which). The source is a man aged 40-50 years who had recovered from COVID-19. This receptor has the CDR3 CASSYVPGGYEQYF. Read as DNA, the sequence is TGTGCCAGCAGTTACGTCCCGGGAGGCTACGAGCAGTACTTC.